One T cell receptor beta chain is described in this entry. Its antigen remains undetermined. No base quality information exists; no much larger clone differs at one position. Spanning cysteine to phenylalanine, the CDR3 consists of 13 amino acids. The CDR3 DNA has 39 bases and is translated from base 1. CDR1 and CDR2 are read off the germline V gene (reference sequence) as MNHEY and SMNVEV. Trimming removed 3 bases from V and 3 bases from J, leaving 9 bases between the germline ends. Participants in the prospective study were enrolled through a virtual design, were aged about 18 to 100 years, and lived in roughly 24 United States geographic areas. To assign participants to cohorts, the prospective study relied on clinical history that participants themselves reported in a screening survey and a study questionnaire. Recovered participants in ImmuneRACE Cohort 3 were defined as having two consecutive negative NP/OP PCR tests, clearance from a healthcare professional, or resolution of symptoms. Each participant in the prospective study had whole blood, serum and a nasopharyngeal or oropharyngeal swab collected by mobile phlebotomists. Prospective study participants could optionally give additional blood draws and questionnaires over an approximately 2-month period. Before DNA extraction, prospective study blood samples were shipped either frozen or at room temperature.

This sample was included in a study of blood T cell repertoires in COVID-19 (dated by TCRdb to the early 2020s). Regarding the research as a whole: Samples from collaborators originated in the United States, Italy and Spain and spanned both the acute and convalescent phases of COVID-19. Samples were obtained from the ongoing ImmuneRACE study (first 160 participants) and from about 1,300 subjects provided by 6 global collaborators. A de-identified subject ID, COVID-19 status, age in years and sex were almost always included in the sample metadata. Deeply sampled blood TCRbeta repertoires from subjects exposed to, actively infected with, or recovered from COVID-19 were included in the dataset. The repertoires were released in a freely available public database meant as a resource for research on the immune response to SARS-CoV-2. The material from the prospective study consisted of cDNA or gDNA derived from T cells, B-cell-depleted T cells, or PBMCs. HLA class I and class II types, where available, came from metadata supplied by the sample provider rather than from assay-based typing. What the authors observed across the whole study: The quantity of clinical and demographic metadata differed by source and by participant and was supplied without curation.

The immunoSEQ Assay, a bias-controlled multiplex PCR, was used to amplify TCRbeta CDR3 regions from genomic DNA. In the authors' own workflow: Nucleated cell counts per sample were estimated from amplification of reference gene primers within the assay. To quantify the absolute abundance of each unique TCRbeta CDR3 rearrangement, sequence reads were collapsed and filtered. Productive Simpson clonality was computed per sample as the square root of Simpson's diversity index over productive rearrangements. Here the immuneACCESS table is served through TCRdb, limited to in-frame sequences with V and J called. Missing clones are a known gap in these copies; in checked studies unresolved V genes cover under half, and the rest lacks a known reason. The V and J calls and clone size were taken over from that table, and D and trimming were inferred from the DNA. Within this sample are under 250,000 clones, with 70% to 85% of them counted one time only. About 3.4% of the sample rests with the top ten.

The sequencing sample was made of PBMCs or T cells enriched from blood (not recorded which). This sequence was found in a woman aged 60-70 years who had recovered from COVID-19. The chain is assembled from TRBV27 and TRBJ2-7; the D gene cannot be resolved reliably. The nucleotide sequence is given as TGTGCCAGCAGTTTTGGCAGAAACTACGAGCAGTACTTC. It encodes CASSFGRNYEQYF.